This is a list of T cell receptor beta chains from one sample in a study of CD4 T cells in lung cancer. The assay was immunoSEQ multiplex PCR, and TCRdb's table has in-frame clones only and misses some. The table includes a few thousand clones, about 74% detected once. The sample comprised lung tumor tissue. These receptors were collected from a man aged 60-69 years with non-small cell lung cancer. CDR3s include the opening cysteine and the closing phenylalanine or tryptophan. The D gene is left open where the match is weak. Clone size is stated in some rows and not others, as once, few, many or a class when expanded.

d_call	j_call	clone_size	v_call	cdr3_aa	cdr3_nt
NA	TRBJ1-1	once	TRBV15	CATSRVRGISMNTEAFF	TGTGCCACCAGCAGAGTCCGGGGGATAAGCATGAACACTGAAGCTTTCTTT
NA	TRBJ1-5	NA	TRBV6-5	CASRPDSGFNQPQHF	TGTGCCAGCAGGCCGGACAGTGGGTTCAATCAGCCCCAGCATTTT
NA	TRBJ1-1	once	TRBV6-5	CASSLYGNTEAFF	TGTGCCAGCAGTCTATATGGGAACACTGAAGCTTTCTTT
TRBD2	TRBJ2-2	NA	TRBV27	CASGPGVAGNTGELFF	TGTGCCAGCGGACCCGGTGTAGCGGGCAACACCGGGGAGCTGTTTTTT
NA	TRBJ2-3	NA	TRBV25-1	CATSQLSTDTQYF	TGTGCCACCAGTCAACTATCCACAGATACGCAGTATTTT
TRBD1	TRBJ2-1	NA	TRBV7-3	CASSRIPGQGTYNEQFF	TGTGCCAGCAGCCGGATTCCGGGACAGGGTACCTACAATGAGCAGTTCTTC
TRBD2	TRBJ2-7	NA	TRBV5-1	CASSTGLAGGTDSYEQYF	TGCGCCAGCAGCACCGGACTAGCGGGAGGAACTGACTCCTACGAGCAGTACTTC
TRBD1	TRBJ1-5	NA	TRBV28	CASSQGARGAYSNQPQHF	TGTGCCAGCAGCCAAGGGGCCAGGGGGGCTTATAGCAATCAGCCCCAGCATTTT
TRBD2	TRBJ2-1	NA	TRBV7-8	CASSFWASGNSYNEQFF	TGTGCCAGCAGCTTTTGGGCTAGCGGGAATTCCTACAATGAGCAGTTCTTC
NA	TRBJ2-3	NA	TRBV19	CASKARIFTDTQYF	TGTGCCAGTAAGGCTAGAATTTTCACAGATACGCAGTATTTT
NA	TRBJ1-1	NA	TRBV21-1	CASSKGGGTEAFF	TGTGCCAGCAGCAAAGGGGGGGGCACTGAAGCTTTCTTT
NA	TRBJ1-2	NA	TRBV30	CAWSRRGGGYTF	TGTGCCTGGAGCCGAAGGGGAGGCGGCTACACCTTC
NA	TRBJ1-6	NA	TRBV7-3	CASSLGSRNSPLHF	TGTGCCAGCAGCCTCGGGAGTAGGAATTCACCCCTCCACTTT
NA	TRBJ1-5	NA	TRBV7-3	CASSLEGTSLNQPQHF	TGTGCCAGCAGCCTAGAGGGGACATCCCTCAATCAGCCCCAGCATTTT
TRBD1	TRBJ1-1	NA	TRBV5-8	CASSPGQGTDTEAFF	TGTGCCAGCAGCCCGGGACAGGGTACGGACACTGAAGCTTTCTTT
NA	TRBJ2-7	NA	TRBV5-5	CASTRTGQTVSYEQYF	TGTGCCAGCACCCGAACCGGGCAGACAGTTTCCTACGAGCAGTACTTC
TRBD1	TRBJ2-5	NA	TRBV19	CASSRTGGAFPKTQYF	TGTGCCAGTAGCCGTACAGGGGGCGCTTTCCCGAAGACCCAGTACTTC
TRBD1	TRBJ1-1	few	TRBV28	CASFQGAPTEAFF	TGTGCCAGCTTTCAGGGGGCGCCCACTGAAGCTTTCTTT
TRBD1	TRBJ2-7	once	TRBV27	CASSIAPIGQGFPYEQYF	TGTGCCAGCAGTATCGCCCCTATTGGACAGGGGTTTCCCTACGAGCAGTACTTC
TRBD2	TRBJ2-7	few	TRBV15	CATSREDSGSNEQYF	TGTGCCACCAGCAGAGAGGATAGCGGGAGTAACGAGCAGTACTTC
NA	TRBJ2-3	few	TRBV4-1	CASSQDIGGPTDTQYF	TGCGCCAGCAGCCAAGATATCGGGGGACCCACAGATACGCAGTATTTT
NA	TRBJ2-5	NA	TRBV5-1	CASREGETQYF	TGCGCCAGCCGTGAGGGAGAGACCCAGTACTTC
NA	TRBJ2-2	once	TRBV25-1	CASSERGREAGELFF	TGTGCCAGCAGTGAACGTGGTAGAGAGGCCGGGGAGCTGTTTTTT
TRBD1	TRBJ1-2	few	TRBV7-3	CASSPGTGGGGGYTF	TGTGCCAGCAGCCCTGGGACAGGGGGAGGTGGTGGCTACACCTTC
TRBD2	TRBJ2-5	few	TRBV11-2	CASSLGVAGVQETQYF	TGTGCCAGCAGCTTAGGGGTAGCGGGGGTCCAAGAGACCCAGTACTTC
NA	TRBJ1-3	NA	TRBV10-1	CASSAPAEANTIYF	TGCGCCAGCAGTGCGCCAGCGGAGGCTAACACCATATATTTT
TRBD1	TRBJ2-1	once	TRBV5-1	CASSLDGTGLNEQFF	TGCGCCAGCAGCTTGGATGGGACAGGGCTTAATGAGCAGTTCTTC
NA	TRBJ2-7	NA	TRBV5-1	CASTYVERPYEQYF	TGCGCCAGCACCTACGTCGAGCGGCCCTACGAGCAGTACTTC